The 10 T cell receptor beta chains below come from one sample, sequenced in a study of blood T cell repertoires in COVID-19. The protocol was immunoSEQ multiplex PCR, while the TCRdb copy is restricted to in-frame clones and leaves out a portion. The table has 150,000 or so clones, over 60% seen once. The sequencing sample was made of peripheral blood. The receptors here all came from an elderly woman with active or convalescent COVID-19.

V usage is TRBV19 and J usage is TRBJ1-5; 12 bases match TRBD1. The ends lost 3 bases at V and 6 bases at J; junction bases unmatched: 12. CDR3 size: 18 residues. Looked up from germline, CDR1 is LNHDA and CDR2 is SQIVND (reference sequence). This CDR3 is CASSMGRGDRGRGQPQHF. The CDR3 region has the DNA TGTGCCAGTAGTATGGGACGTGGGGACAGGGGGCGAGGTCAGCCCCAGCATTTT.

In nucleotides, the CDR3 is TGCGCCAGCAGCTCAACAGGGGAGACTGAAGCTTTCTTT. Protein product: CASSSTGETEAFF. V gene TRBV5-1 combines with J gene TRBJ1-1, with 7 bases lining up with TRBD1. The J segment lost 5 bases and the V segment lost 3 bases, leaving 4 bases of the junction unmatched. Germline lookup yields CDR1 SGHRS and CDR2 YFSETQ. There are 13 residues in the CDR3.

The chain joins TRBV18 to TRBJ1-2, with TRBD1 identical over 8 bases. Germline V gene lookup returns CDR1 KGHSH and CDR2 LQKENI. The CDR3 spans 14 residues. The trim removed 5 bases at V and 7 bases at J, leaving 9 bases unmatched. The CDR3: CASSVDRVYLGYTF. The DNA for the CDR3 is TGTGCCAGCTCAGTGGACAGGGTTTATCTTGGCTACACCTTC.

V is TRBV5-1 and J is TRBJ1-4; D not certain. The CDR3 consists of 14 residues. The germline V and J ends were trimmed by 7 bases and 5 bases, with 15 bases remaining between them. Germline V gives CDR1 SGHRS, CDR2 YFSETQ. The CDR3 spells CASRLDTRNEKLFF. CDR3 in DNA: TGCGCCAGCCGCCTTGACACCAGAAATGAAAAACTGTTTTTT.

Only one count was recorded for this clone. The chain couples TRBV15 to TRBJ1-1, with D unclear. The CDR3 totals 13 residues. Germline CDR1 and CDR2: LNHNV and YYDKDF (reference sequence). Trimming left V 8 bases short and J 0 bases short, with 10 bases between. The CDR3 coding sequence is TGTGCCACCGGCCTTTCTTTGAACACTGAAGCTTTCTTT. As protein: CATGLSLNTEAFF. Combining the CDR3 with reference TRBV15 and TRBJ1-1 gives the whole variable domain DAMVIQNPRYQVTQFGKPVTLSCSQTLNHNVMYWYQQKSSQAPKLLFHYYDKDFNNEADTPDNFQSRRPNTSFCFLDIRSPGLGDTAMYLCATGLSLNTEAFFGQGTRLTVV.

The rearrangement links TRBV6-2 or TRBV6-3 to TRBJ2-1, with TRBD1 identical over 7 bases. In germline, CDR1 is MNHEY, CDR2 SVGEGT. CDR3 size: 15 residues. The V and J ends lost 5 bases and 0 bases, in that order; junction bases with no gene match: 4. The CDR3 loop reads CASSLGQVSYNEQFF. The CDR3 DNA reads as TGTGCCAGCAGTCTTGGACAGGTCTCCTACAATGAGCAGTTCTTC.

This clone appeared a single time. The chain joins TRBV6-1 to TRBJ1-1; 7 bases map to TRBD1. Germline V gives CDR1 MNHNS, CDR2 SASEGT. CDR3 length equals 14 residues. With V trimmed by 2 bases and J by 4 bases, 4 bases remained unmatched. This CDR3 is CASSEYQGGTEAFF. CDR3 coding DNA: TGTGCCAGCAGTGAATATCAGGGGGGCACTGAAGCTTTCTTT.

This chain connects TRBV10-1 to TRBJ2-1; perhaps TRBD2 as D (5 bases). CDR3 length equals 18 residues. Trimming removed 2 bases from V and 3 bases from J, with 20 bases in between. Germline V gene sequence: CDR1 WNHNN, CDR2 SYGVQD (reference sequence). CDR3 sequence (DNA): TGCGCCAGCAGTGAGCCGCGGACTGATTCTAAAAACTACAATGAGCAGTTCTTC. Translated, it gives CASSEPRTDSKNYNEQFF.

The V call is TRBV6-1, the J call TRBJ2-3; 10 bases line up with TRBD2. Germline V gene lookup returns CDR1 MNHNS and CDR2 SASEGT. The CDR3 spans 16 residues. J was trimmed by 1 base and V by 3 bases; bases with no gene match: 4. CDR3 in amino acids: CASSDWLAGGTDTQYF. The CDR3 nucleotides read TGTGCCAGCAGTGACTGGCTAGCGGGGGGCACAGATACGCAGTATTTT.

This chain joins TRBV23-1 and TRBJ2-7; D is possibly TRBD2 (6 bases). TRBV23-1 is identified as an open reading frame with a role that is uncertain. V shed 0 bases and J shed 3 bases, with 15 bases lying between them. The CDR3 sequence is 16 residues long. The CDR3 reads CASSQSGQGGYYEQYF. CDR3 nucleotides: TGCGCCAGCAGTCAATCTGGGCAGGGAGGTTACTACGAGCAGTACTTC.